This TCR beta chain was sequenced during a study of spatial heterogeneity in lung cancer. Study outcomes and limitations: Tumor mutation count correlated with how many alpha and beta TCRs expanded intratumorally.

Time point specified: sample taken at primary tumor resection. Unsorted whole RNA from tumor, nontumor lung or frozen PBMC underwent sequencing. This clonotype was seen repeatedly, ten times or more. The target antigen is unknown. Germline V gives CDR1 MNHEY, CDR2 SMNVEV (reference sequence). The CDR3 is 13 amino acids. V lost 2 bases and J lost 4, with 6 bases in between. TCRdb reanalysed the 5' RACE reads using MiXCR and keeps one entry per CDR3 protein. The sample holds a few thousand distinct CDR3 sequences, 3.9% seen once. The receptor was derived from a female donor with early-stage non-small cell lung cancer. The chain couples TRBV27 to TRBJ1-5; D is unresolved. The input for sequencing was lung tumor tissue, taken at surgery. The CDR3 nucleotides read TGTGCCAGCAGTTTAACGGTGAATCAGCCCCAGCATTTT. As protein: CASSLTVNQPQHF.